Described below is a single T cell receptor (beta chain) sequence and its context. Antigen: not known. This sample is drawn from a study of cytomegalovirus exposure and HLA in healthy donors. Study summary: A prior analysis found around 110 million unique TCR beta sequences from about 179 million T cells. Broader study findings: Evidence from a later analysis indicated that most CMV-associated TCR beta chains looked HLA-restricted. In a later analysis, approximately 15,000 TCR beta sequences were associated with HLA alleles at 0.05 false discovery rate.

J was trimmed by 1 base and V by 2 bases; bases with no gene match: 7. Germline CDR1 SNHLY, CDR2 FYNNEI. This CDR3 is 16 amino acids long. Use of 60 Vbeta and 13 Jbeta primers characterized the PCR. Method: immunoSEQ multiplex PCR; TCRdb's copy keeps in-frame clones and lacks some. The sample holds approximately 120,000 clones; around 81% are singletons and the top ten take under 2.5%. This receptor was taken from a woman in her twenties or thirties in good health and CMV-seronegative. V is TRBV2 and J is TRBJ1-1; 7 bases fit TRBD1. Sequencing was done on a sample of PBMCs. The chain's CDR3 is CASSETGQGGNTEAFF. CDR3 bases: TGTGCCAGCAGTGAAACTGGTCAGGGGGGGAACACTGAAGCTTTCTTT.